This T cell receptor beta chain was obtained from a study of blood T cells in healthy people across ages. Study outcomes and limitations: Possibly, changes in expanded clonotypes were confounded because donor CMV status was unknown.

Combining a sample-barcoded 5' primer with a J-beta primer mix, a second PCR ran for roughly 6 to 12 cycles. CDR3-containing paired-end reads numbering at least 2.5 million came from each sample. TCRdb passed the 5' RACE reads through MiXCR, listing each CDR3 protein once. The repertoire holds 1.5 million to 2 million distinct CDR3 sequences, with 30% to 35% as singletons. Every donor gave roughly 9.6 milliliters of peripheral blood. In its sample, this clonotype was seen a few times. Antigen: not known. Germline V gives CDR1 SGDLS, CDR2 YYNGEE. The CDR3 is made up of 15 amino acids. V lost 4 bases and J lost 4; bases outside the gene matches: 11.

The source material was blood. The source of this sequence is a young woman in good health. J is TRBJ2-7 and V is TRBV9; 7 bases are a match to TRBD2. CDR3 amino acids: CASSSRGGTEYEQYF. DNA of the CDR3: TGTGCCAGCAGCTCTAGGGGAGGGACGGAGTACGAGCAGTACTTC. Full variable domain (outside the CDR3, taken from reference TRBV9 and TRBJ2-7): DSGVTQTPKHLITATGQRVTLRCSPRSGDLSVYWYQQSLDQGLQFLIQYYNGEERAKGNILERFSAQQFPDLHSELNLSSLELGDSALYFCASSSRGGTEYEQYFGPGTRLTVT.